This TCR beta chain was sequenced during a study of T-cell memory formation after mild COVID-19. TCRdb re-called the 5' RACE reads through MiXCR, storing one row per CDR3 protein. The sample contains about 130,000 distinct CDR3 sequences, approximately 17% of which appear only once. This clonotype came up a few times. CDR3 length equals 11 residues. Germline-derived CDR1 and CDR2 are SGHVS and FQNEAQ. Trimming cost V 2 bases and J 4 bases, with 2 bases left between them. The receptor comes from a man aged 18 to 30 who had mild COVID-19 (a few samples of this study predate the infection). Cell type and time point are not known. Sequenced material: PBMCs or a T cell subset sorted from them (not recorded which). The V call is TRBV7-8, the J call TRBJ1-1; D is ambiguous. The CDR3 DNA reads TGTGCCAGCAGCTTACTCACTGAAGCTTTCTTT. Encoded protein: CASSLLTEAFF.